This TCR beta chain derives from a study of shared clonotypes between healthy human individuals. Across the whole study: Sampling drew on donors who were two women and a few men aged 18 to 49.

Trimming removed 0 bases from V and 1 base from J, with 6 bases in between. Germline V gene data show CDR1 as SGDLS and CDR2 as YYNGEE. This CDR3 comprises 14 residues. General study findings and limits: Shared clonotypes across all four donors exceeded non-shared ones in generation probability. Of the naive CD4 clonotypes, around 4.8% were shared across several donors.

To note about this clone: The antigen is undetermined.

Clones were sequenced by immunoSEQ multiplex PCR, and TCRdb holds only the in-frame ones, with some missing. The data contain roughly 2.5 million clones, about 92% of them singletons. The receptor was isolated from a man between 18 and 29 years old in good health. The sample consisted of naive CD4+ T cells sorted from blood. Noted subset: CD45RA+ positively selected. V usage is TRBV9 and J usage is TRBJ2-3; D gene unclear. The CDR3 loop reads CASSVAAGTDTQYF. The CDR3 region has the DNA TGTGCCAGCAGCGTAGCGGCGGGCACAGATACGCAGTATTTT.